This TCR beta chain was captured in a study of PD-L1 blockade in urothelial cancer. Study at large: At 3 weeks (second dose) and 6 weeks after starting treatment, blood was analyzed.

Broader study findings: Lower than median blood TCR clonality before treatment predicted better survival.

Measured with immunoSEQ multiplex PCR; TCRdb has only the in-frame clones, and not every one. Of approximately 52,000 clones listed, roughly four fifths are singletons. The time point is: pretreatment peripheral blood. All patients carried locally advanced or metastatic urothelial carcinoma. The CDR3 extends over 15 amino acids. CDR1 and CDR2 (germline): MNHEY, SVGAGI. Trimming pared 5 bases from V and 7 bases from J, leaving 18 bases between. As for this clone: The antigen is undetermined.

The genes are TRBV6-5 and TRBJ1-5; D is undetermined. Here the sequenced sample was PBMCs, taken around atezolizumab (anti-PD-L1) treatment. This TCR came from a man aged 65-85 years with urothelial cancer. CDR3 residues: CASSLVSSNGQPQHF. The CDR3 DNA follows: TGTGCCAGCAGTCTCGTGTCGTCGAACGGGCAGCCCCAGCATTTT.